Following are 23 T cell receptor beta chains from one sample sequenced in a study of vaccination and CD4 T cells after COVID-19. For these receptors, no antigen is known. As for treatment: roughly ten-day PBMC culture with coronavirus spike peptide pools or control peptides (ViraFEST assay). Researchers used the Oncomine TCR Beta short-read assay to sequence DNA from cultured CD4+ T cells. Each CDR3 protein is one row after TCRdb ran MiXCR on the PCR reads. The sample shows 15,000 or so distinct CDR3 sequences, 40% to 60% of them seen only once. Sequencing was performed on CD4+ T cells from blood, cultured in vitro, taken before SARS-CoV-2 vaccination. The source is a human donor who had recovered from COVID-19.

This sequence joins TRBV11-1 and TRBJ2-5; 8 bases line up with TRBD1. This CDR3 has 14 residues. The ends lost 5 bases at V and 1 base at J; junction bases unmatched: 3. Per germline, CDR1 SGHAT and CDR2 FQDESV (reference sequence). Here the CDR3 reads CASSPGTGQETQYF. The CDR3 nucleotides read TGTGCCAGCAGCCCCGGGACAGGCCAAGAGACCCAGTACTTC. Variable domain in full (rest from reference TRBV11-1 and TRBJ2-5): EAEVAQSPRYKITEKSQAVAFWCDPISGHATLYWYRQILGQGPELLVQFQDESVVDDSQLPKDRFSAERLKGVDSTLKIQPAELGDSAMYLCASSPGTGQETQYFGPGTRLLVL.

V and J are TRBV15 and TRBJ1-2, with a tentative D call TRBD1 (5 bases). The CDR3 is 13 amino acids. The V and J ends lost 1 base and 8 bases respectively, with 11 bases between them. The germline gives CDR1 LNHNV, CDR2 YYDKDF (reference sequence). The CDR3 region is CATSRGGSGGYTF. The DNA of the CDR3 is TGTGCCACCAGCAGAGGGGGCTCGGGAGGCTACACCTTC.

V usage is TRBV18 and J usage is TRBJ2-7, with 10 positions matching TRBD1. V lost 5 bases, J lost 3 bases, and 7 bases stayed unmatched. CDR1 is KGHSH, CDR2 LQKENI, per germline. This CDR3 has 15 amino acids. The CDR3 protein is CASSKPGQGYYEQYF. The CDR3 region has the DNA TGTGCCAGCTCAAAACCGGGACAGGGGTACTACGAGCAGTACTTC.

This rearrangement joins TRBV19 to TRBJ2-6, with no clear D. Germline-derived CDR1 and CDR2 are LNHDA and SQIVND (reference sequence). The CDR3 consists of 14 residues. V lost 7 bases, J lost 4 bases, and 11 bases lay in between. CDR3 protein: CASKLGSGANVLTF. The CDR3 bases are TGTGCCAGTAAGCTAGGGTCCGGGGCCAACGTCCTGACTTTC. The entire variable domain, with the rest obtained from reference TRBV19 and TRBJ2-6, is as follows: DGGITQSPKYLFRKEGQNVTLSCEQNLNHDAMYWYRQDPGQGLRLIYYSQIVNDFQKGDIAEGYSVSREKKESFPLTVTSAQKNPTAFYLCASKLGSGANVLTFGAGSRLTVL.

The V gene is TRBV29-1, the J gene TRBJ2-1; TRBD1 agrees at 8 bases. This CDR3 contains 14 residues. Germline assignment: CDR1 SQVTM and CDR2 ANQGSEA. J lost 3 bases, V lost 6 bases, and 7 bases had no gene match. This CDR3 is CSVSAQGDYNEQFF. Written as DNA, the CDR3 is TGCAGCGTCTCGGCACAGGGGGACTACAATGAGCAGTTCTTC.

This chain connects TRBV20-1 to TRBJ2-1; possible D gene TRBD2, 6 bases. Per germline, CDR1 DFQATT and CDR2 SNEGSKA (reference sequence). CDR3 size: 16 residues. Trimming removed 0 bases from V and 7 bases from J, with 19 bases in between. The CDR3 DNA reads as TGCAGTGCTAGAGATCCAGGACCTAGTGGGAGGAATGAGCAGTTCTTC. It is translated as CSARDPGPSGRNEQFF.

This clonotype has a handful of counts. V is TRBV19 and J is TRBJ1-2; TRBD1 matches at 8 bases. The germline CDR1 and CDR2 sequences are LNHDA and SQIVND (reference sequence). This CDR3 region has 15 residues. With 6 bases clipped from V and 7 bases from J, the junction kept 13 bases outside the gene matches. The CDR3 sequence: CASSRGRLGVTGYTF. For the CDR3, the DNA is TGTGCCAGTAGCAGGGGGCGCCTCGGGGTTACTGGCTACACCTTC.

The V and J genes are TRBV19 and TRBJ2-7; TRBD2 aligns across 11 bases. The V gene end was trimmed by 5 bases and the J gene end by 1 base; junction bases not matched to a gene: 4. The CDR3 runs to 15 residues. Germline V gives CDR1 LNHDA, CDR2 SQIVND (reference sequence). The CDR3 spells CASSPLAGESYEQYF. In DNA, the CDR3 is TGTGCCAGTAGTCCACTAGCGGGGGAGTCCTACGAGCAGTACTTC.

CDR3 nucleotide sequence: TGTGCCAGCAGCCCGATATCAGGGGGCCCGGATACGCAGTATTTT. Translating it yields CASSPISGGPDTQYF. The V and J genes are TRBV4-2 and TRBJ2-3; 8 nucleotides agree with TRBD1. Trimming at V came to 4 bases and at J to 6 bases, leaving 9 bases not matched to a gene. Germline CDR1 and CDR2: LGHNA and YNFKEQ. The CDR3 has 15 residues.

The rearrangement links TRBV5-8 to TRBJ1-2; 8 bases match TRBD1. Unmatched junction bases numbered 8, after V lost 0 bases and J lost 4 bases. Germline CDR1 reads SGHTS; CDR2 reads YDEGEE. This CDR3 is 16 amino acids long. As DNA, the CDR3 is TGTGCCAGCAGCTTGGGACAGGGGAACATCGCCTATGGCTACACCTTC. Its protein is CASSLGQGNIAYGYTF.

The chain has TRBV24-1 and TRBJ2-2, with D perhaps being TRBD1 or TRBD2 (5 bases each). Germline V gene data show CDR1 as KGHDR and CDR2 as SFDVKD. The V gene lost 9 bases and the J gene lost 0 bases, with 16 bases spanning the gap. The length of the CDR3 is 16 residues. The CDR3 sequence: CATGDRGTPNTGELFF. CDR3 nucleotides: TGTGCCACCGGGGATCGAGGGACGCCGAACACCGGGGAGCTGTTTTTT.

The chain has TRBV20-1 and TRBJ2-5; 12 bases fit TRBD2. This CDR3 has 14 residues. CDR1 is DFQATT, CDR2 SNEGSKA, per germline (reference sequence). V lost 7 bases and J lost 2; bases outside the gene matches: 5. The CDR3 spells CSVWTSGVQETQYF. The DNA of the CDR3 is TGCAGTGTCTGGACTAGCGGGGTACAAGAGACCCAGTACTTC.

The rearrangement joins TRBV19 to TRBJ2-3; 10 nucleotides match TRBD2. There are 15 residues in the CDR3. Germline loops: CDR1 LNHDA, CDR2 SQIVND (reference sequence). The J segment lost 7 bases and the V segment lost 4 bases, leaving 8 bases of the junction unmatched. The CDR3 loop is CASSTIAGGGNTQYF. CDR3 nucleotides: TGTGCCAGTAGTACTATAGCGGGAGGAGGAAATACGCAGTATTTT.

The rearrangement joins TRBV20-1 to TRBJ2-7; the D gene is possibly TRBD2 (5 bases). Germline V lookup: CDR1 DFQATT, CDR2 SNEGSKA (reference sequence). V was shortened by 3 bases and J by 5 bases, with 11 bases between the two germline ends. The CDR3 covers 12 residues. The CDR3 region has the DNA TGCAGTGCTAGTGAGGGTATCGACGAGCAGTACTTC. This codes for CSASEGIDEQYF.

V usage is TRBV30 and J usage is TRBJ1-5; 7 bases line up with TRBD1. The ends lost 4 bases at V and 0 bases at J; junction bases unmatched: 9. This CDR3 is built from 16 residues. Germline V CDR1 and CDR2: GTSNPN, SVGIG (reference sequence). For the CDR3, the DNA is TGTGCCTGGAACGCGGGCAGGGGGTATAGCAATCAGCCCCAGCATTTT. Protein: CAWNAGRGYSNQPQHF.

This clonotype was observed a few times. This chain joins TRBV30 and TRBJ1-2, with D maybe TRBD1 (6 bases). The germline V gene encodes CDR1 GTSNPN and CDR2 SVGIG (reference sequence). With 2 bases removed from V and 12 bases from J, the gap between germline ends came to 13 bases. This CDR3 has 11 residues. CDR3 DNA sequence: TGTGCCTGGAGTTCCTCAGGGGCACACACCTTC. This sequence encodes CAWSSSGAHTF. The variable domain in full, completed from reference TRBV30 and TRBJ1-2, reads SQTIHQWPATLVQPVGSPLSLECTVEGTSNPNLYWYRQAAGRGLQLLFYSVGIGQISSEVPQNLSASRPQDRQFILSSKKLLLSDSGFYLCAWSSSGAHTFGSGTRLTVV.

The chain has TRBV7-9 and TRBJ2-2; D gene uncertain. Looked up from germline, CDR1 is SEHNR and CDR2 is FQNEAQ (reference sequence). The germline V and J ends were trimmed by 2 bases and 7 bases, with 11 bases remaining between them. This CDR3 has 14 amino acids. CDR3 residues: CASSLLEWGGELFF. In nucleotides, the CDR3 is TGTGCCAGCAGCTTATTGGAGTGGGGCGGGGAGCTGTTTTTT.

This chain joins TRBV11-2 and TRBJ2-1; D is possibly TRBD1 (6 bases). The CDR3 spans 14 residues. Trimming removed 6 bases at V and 5 bases at J, with 14 bases between. The germline CDR1 and CDR2 sequences are SGHAT and FQNNGV. Written as DNA, the CDR3 is TGTGCCAGCAGTTCAGCGACAGGCCACAATGAGCAGTTCTTC. It codes for CASSSATGHNEQFF.

This clonotype was seen a few times. The chain uses TRBV15 and TRBJ2-2, with D tentatively TRBD2 (5 bases). V lost 5 bases to trimming and J lost 2 bases, with 12 bases between them. This CDR3 spans 15 amino acids. Germline V gene data show CDR1 as LNHNV and CDR2 as YYDKDF (reference sequence). CDR3 residues: CATSERAGNTGELFF. CDR3 DNA: TGTGCCACCAGCGAGAGGGCGGGTAACACCGGGGAGCTGTTTTTT.

This clonotype was picked up a small number of times. The V call is TRBV27, the J call TRBJ1-5, with unresolved D. V lost 4 bases to trimming and J lost 7 bases, with 11 bases between them. Germline V gene lookup returns CDR1 MNHEY and CDR2 SMNVEV (reference sequence). CDR3 length equals 13 residues. CDR3 bases: TGTGCCAGCAGTTACGGGAGGCAACAGCCCCAGCATTTT. This translates into CASSYGRQQPQHF.

V is TRBV6-2 or TRBV6-3 and J is TRBJ1-6; the match to TRBD1 covers 10 bases. Germline lookup yields CDR1 MNHEY and CDR2 SVGEGT. Losses at the gene ends were 10 bases for V and 3 bases for J; bases not matched to a gene: 18. The CDR3 runs to 19 residues. The CDR3 region has the DNA TGTGCCACCGTGAAATCCCGCCGGGACAGGGGTCTCTATAATTCACCCCTCCACTTT. Translated: CATVKSRRDRGLYNSPLHF.

V gene TRBV5-1 combines with J gene TRBJ2-1; possibly TRBD1 or TRBD2 for D (5 bases each). The germline V gene encodes CDR1 SGHRS and CDR2 YFSETQ. There are 16 residues in the CDR3. V was cut by 4 bases and J by 0 bases, with 14 bases left in between. The CDR3 DNA reads TGCGCCAGCAGCCCCGGGGACGGGGCCTCCTACAATGAGCAGTTCTTC. Residues: CASSPGDGASYNEQFF.

The chain's CDR3 is CASSVGGVGNTEAFF. CDR3 nucleotides: TGTGCCAGCAGCGTTGGGGGGGTCGGTAACACTGAAGCTTTCTTT. This rearrangement joins TRBV12-3 or TRBV12-4 to TRBJ1-1, with D perhaps matching TRBD1 (5 bases). This CDR3 region has 15 residues. Between the trimmed V and J ends, which lost 6 bases and 2 bases, there was a span of 16 bases.